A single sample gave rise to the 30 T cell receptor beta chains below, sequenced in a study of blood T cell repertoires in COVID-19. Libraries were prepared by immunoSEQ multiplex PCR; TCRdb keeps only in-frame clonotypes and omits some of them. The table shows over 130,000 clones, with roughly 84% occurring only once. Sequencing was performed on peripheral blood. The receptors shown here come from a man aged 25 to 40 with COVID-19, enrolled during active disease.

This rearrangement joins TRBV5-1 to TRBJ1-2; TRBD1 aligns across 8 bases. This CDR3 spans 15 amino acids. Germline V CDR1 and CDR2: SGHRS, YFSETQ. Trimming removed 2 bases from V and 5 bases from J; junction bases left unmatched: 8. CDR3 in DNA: TGCGCCAGCAGCTTTCGACAGGGGCGGACTTATGGCTACACCTTC. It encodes CASSFRQGRTYGYTF.

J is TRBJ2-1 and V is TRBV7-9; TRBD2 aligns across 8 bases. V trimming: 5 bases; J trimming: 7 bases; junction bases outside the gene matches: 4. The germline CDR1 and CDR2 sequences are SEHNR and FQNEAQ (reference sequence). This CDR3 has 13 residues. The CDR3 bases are TGTGCCAGCAGCGGACTAGCTAGGAATGAGCAGTTCTTC. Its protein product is CASSGLARNEQFF.

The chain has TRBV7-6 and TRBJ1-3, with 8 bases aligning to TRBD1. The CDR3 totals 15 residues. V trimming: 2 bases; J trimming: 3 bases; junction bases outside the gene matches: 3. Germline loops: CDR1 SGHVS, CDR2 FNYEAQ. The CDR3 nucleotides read TGTGCCAGCAGCTTACAGGGGGCTTTTGGAAACACCATATATTTT. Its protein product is CASSLQGAFGNTIYF.

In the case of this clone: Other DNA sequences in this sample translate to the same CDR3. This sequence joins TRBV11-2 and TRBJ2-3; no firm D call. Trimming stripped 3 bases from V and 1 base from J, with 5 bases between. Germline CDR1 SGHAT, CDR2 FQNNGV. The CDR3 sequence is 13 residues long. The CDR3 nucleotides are TGTGCCAGCAGCTTTCCGGGCACAGATACGCAGTATTTT. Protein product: CASSFPGTDTQYF.

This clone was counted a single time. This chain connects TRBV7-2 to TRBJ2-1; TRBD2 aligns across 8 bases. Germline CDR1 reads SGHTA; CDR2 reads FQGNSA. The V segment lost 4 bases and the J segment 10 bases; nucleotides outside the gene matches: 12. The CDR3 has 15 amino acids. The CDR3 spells CASSSSAGGTLEQFF. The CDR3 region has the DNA TGTGCCAGCAGCTCTTCCGCGGGAGGTACGTTGGAGCAGTTCTTC.

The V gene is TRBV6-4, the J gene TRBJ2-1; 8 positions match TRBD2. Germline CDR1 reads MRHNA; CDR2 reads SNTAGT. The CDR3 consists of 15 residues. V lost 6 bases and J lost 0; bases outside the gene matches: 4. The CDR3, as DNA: TGTGCCAGCAGCTCAACTAGCGGCTCCTACAATGAGCAGTTCTTC. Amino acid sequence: CASSSTSGSYNEQFF.

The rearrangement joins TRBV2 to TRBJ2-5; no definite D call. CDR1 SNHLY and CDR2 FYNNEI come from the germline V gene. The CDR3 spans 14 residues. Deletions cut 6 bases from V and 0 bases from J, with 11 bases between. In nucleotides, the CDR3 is TGTGCCAGCAGCTGGCAGGCGTACCAAGAGACCCAGTACTTC. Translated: CASSWQAYQETQYF. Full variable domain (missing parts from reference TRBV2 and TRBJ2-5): EPEVTQTPSHQVTQMGQEVILRCVPISNHLYFYWYRQILGQKVEFLVSFYNNEISEKSEIFDDQFSVERPDGSNFTLKIRSTKLEDSAMYFCASSWQAYQETQYFGPGTRLLVL.

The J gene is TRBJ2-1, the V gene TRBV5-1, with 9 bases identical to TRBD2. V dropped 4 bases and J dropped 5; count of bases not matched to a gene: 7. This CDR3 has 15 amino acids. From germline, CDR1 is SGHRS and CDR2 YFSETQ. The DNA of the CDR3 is TGCGCCAGCAGCCTTAGCGGGGGAAGGAACAATGAGCAGTTCTTC. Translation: CASSLSGGRNNEQFF.

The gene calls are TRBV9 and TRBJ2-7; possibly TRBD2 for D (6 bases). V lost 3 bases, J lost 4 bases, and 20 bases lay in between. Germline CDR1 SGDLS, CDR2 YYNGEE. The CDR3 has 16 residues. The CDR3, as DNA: TGTGCCAGCAGCGGAGAGGGAGGAGGGCCGGGGTACGAGCAGTACTTC. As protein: CASSGEGGGPGYEQYF.

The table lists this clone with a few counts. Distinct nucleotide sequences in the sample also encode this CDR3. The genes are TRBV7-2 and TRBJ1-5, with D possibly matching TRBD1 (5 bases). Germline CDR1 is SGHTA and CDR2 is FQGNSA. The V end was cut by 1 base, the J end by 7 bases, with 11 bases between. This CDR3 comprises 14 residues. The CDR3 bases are TGTGCCAGCAGCTTAGAAGGGGCACGGCAGCCCCAGCATTTT. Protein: CASSLEGARQPQHF.

CDR3 protein: CATSEADSLEAFF. The CDR3 nucleotides are TGTGCCACCAGTGAAGCGGACAGTCTTGAAGCTTTCTTT. The rearrangement joins TRBV24-1 to TRBJ1-1, with D possibly being TRBD1 (6 bases). The CDR3 totals 13 residues. V was cut by 4 bases and J by 7 bases, with 12 bases left in between. The V gene's germline CDR1 is KGHDR and CDR2 SFDVKD.

The CDR3 DNA is TGTGCCAGCAGTTTTTACGGGACAGATCAGTACTTC. It codes for CASSFYGTDQYF. J is TRBJ2-7 and V is TRBV7-2; 7 nucleotides align to TRBD1. The CDR3 runs to 12 residues. The germline CDR1 and CDR2 sequences are SGHTA and FQGNSA. With 6 bases clipped from V and 10 bases from J, the junction kept 9 bases outside the gene matches.

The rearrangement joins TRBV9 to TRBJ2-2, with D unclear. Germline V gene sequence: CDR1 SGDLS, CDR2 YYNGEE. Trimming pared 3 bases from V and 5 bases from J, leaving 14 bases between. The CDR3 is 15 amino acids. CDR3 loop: CASSAPRSWTGELFF. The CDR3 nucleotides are TGTGCCAGCAGCGCTCCCCGGTCTTGGACCGGGGAGCTGTTTTTT.

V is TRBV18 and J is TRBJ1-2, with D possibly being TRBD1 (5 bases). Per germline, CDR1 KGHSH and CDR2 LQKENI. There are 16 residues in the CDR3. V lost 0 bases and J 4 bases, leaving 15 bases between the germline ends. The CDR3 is CASSPPVIGVGYGYTF. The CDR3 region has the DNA TGTGCCAGCTCACCACCCGTGATAGGGGTCGGCTATGGCTACACCTTC.

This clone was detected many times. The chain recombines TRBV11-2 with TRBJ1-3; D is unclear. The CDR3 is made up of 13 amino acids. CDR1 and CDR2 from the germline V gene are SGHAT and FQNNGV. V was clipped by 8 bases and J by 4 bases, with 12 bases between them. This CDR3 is CASDQARGNTIYF. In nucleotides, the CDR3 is TGTGCCAGCGACCAGGCGAGAGGAAACACCATATATTTT.

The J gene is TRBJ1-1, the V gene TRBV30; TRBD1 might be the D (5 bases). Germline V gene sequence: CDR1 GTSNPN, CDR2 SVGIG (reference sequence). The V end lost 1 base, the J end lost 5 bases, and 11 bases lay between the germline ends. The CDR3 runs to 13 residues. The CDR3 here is CAWSGARGTEAFF. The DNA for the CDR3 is TGTGCCTGGAGTGGAGCACGGGGGACTGAAGCTTTCTTT.

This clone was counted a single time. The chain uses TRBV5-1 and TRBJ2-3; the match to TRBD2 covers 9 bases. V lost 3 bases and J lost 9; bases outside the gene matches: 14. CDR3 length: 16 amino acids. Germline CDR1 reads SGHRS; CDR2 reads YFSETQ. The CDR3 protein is CASSYYGVAGEETQYF. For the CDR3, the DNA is TGCGCCAGCAGCTATTACGGGGTAGCGGGAGAGGAGACGCAGTATTTT.

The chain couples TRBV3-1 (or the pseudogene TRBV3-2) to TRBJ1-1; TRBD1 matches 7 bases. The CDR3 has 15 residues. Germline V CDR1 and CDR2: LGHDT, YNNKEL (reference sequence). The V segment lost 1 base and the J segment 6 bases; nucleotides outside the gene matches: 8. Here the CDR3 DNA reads TGTGCCAGCAGCCAAGGCCCCAGGGGGGTTTCTGAAGCTTTCTTT. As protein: CASSQGPRGVSEAFF.

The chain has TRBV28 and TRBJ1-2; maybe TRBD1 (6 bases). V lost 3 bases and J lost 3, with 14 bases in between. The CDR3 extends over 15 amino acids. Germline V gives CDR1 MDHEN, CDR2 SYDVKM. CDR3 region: CASSFRPQGHYGYTF. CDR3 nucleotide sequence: TGTGCCAGCAGTTTCCGCCCACAGGGTCACTATGGCTACACCTTC.

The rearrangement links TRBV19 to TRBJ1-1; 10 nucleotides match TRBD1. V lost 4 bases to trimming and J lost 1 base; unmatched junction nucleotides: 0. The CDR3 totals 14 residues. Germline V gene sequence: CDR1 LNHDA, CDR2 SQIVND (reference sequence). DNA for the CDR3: TGTGCCAGTAGTAGGGACAGGGGGAACACTGAAGCTTTCTTT. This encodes CASSRDRGNTEAFF.

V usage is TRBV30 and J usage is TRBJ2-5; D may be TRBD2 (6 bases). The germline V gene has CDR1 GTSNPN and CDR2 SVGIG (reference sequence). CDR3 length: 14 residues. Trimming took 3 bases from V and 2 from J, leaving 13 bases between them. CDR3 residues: CAWSPGGLQETQYF. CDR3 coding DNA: TGTGCCTGGAGCCCCGGGGGACTTCAAGAGACCCAGTACTTC.

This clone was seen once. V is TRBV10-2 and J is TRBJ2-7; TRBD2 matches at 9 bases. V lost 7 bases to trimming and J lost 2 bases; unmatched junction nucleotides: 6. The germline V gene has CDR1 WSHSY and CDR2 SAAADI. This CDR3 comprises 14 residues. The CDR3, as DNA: TGCGCCAGCAACCCTAGCGGGGTAACCTACGAGCAGTACTTC. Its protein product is CASNPSGVTYEQYF.

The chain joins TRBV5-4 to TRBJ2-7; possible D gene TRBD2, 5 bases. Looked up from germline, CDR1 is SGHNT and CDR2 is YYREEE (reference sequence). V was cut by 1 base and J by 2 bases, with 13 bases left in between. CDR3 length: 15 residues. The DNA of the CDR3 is TGTGCCAGCAGCTTGATGGCGGGTTCCCCCTACGAGCAGTACTTC. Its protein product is CASSLMAGSPYEQYF.

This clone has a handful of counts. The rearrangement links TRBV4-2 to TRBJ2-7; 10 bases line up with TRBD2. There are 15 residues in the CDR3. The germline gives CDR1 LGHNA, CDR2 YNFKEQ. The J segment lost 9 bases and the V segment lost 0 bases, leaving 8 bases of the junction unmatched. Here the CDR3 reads CASSQELAGSEGQYF. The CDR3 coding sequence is TGTGCCAGCAGCCAAGAACTAGCGGGATCGGAGGGGCAGTACTTC.

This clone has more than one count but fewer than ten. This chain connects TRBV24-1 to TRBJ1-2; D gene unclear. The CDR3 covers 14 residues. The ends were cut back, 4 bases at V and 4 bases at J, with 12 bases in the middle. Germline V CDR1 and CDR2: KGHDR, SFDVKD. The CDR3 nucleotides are TGTGCCACCAGTGACCCCCTCGGCGGCTATGGCTACACCTTC. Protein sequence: CATSDPLGGYGYTF.

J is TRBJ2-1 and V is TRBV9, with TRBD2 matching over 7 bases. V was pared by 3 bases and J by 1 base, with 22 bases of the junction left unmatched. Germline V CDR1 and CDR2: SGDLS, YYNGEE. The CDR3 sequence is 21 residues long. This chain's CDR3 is CASSAPLLADASSGSYNEQFF. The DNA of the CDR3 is TGTGCCAGCAGCGCCCCCCTCCTAGCGGACGCCTCCTCGGGGTCCTACAATGAGCAGTTCTTC. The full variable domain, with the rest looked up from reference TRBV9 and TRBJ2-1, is DSGVTQTPKHLITATGQRVTLRCSPRSGDLSVYWYQQSLDQGLQFLIQYYNGEERAKGNILERFSAQQFPDLHSELNLSSLELGDSALYFCASSAPLLADASSGSYNEQFFGPGTRLTVL.

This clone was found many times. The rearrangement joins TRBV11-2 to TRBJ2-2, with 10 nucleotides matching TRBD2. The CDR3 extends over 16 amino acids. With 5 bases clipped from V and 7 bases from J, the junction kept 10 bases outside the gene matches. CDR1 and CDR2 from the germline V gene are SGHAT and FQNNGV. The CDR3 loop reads CASSIYGTSAGGELFF. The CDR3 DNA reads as TGTGCCAGCAGCATATACGGGACTAGCGCAGGCGGGGAGCTGTTTTTT.

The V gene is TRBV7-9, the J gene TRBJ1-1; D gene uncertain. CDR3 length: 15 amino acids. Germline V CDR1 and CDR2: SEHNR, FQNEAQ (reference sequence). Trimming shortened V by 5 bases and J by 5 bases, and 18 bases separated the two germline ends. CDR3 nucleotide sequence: TGTGCCAGCAGCCTCGGGGTTATGGGAGTAACTGAAGCTTTCTTT. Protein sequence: CASSLGVMGVTEAFF.

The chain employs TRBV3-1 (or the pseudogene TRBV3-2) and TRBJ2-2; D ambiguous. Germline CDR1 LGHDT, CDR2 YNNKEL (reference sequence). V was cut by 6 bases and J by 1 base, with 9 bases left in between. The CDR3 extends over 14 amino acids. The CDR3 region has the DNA TGTGCCAGCAGTTTCAGCGAGAACACCGGGGAGCTGTTTTTT. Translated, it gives CASSFSENTGELFF.

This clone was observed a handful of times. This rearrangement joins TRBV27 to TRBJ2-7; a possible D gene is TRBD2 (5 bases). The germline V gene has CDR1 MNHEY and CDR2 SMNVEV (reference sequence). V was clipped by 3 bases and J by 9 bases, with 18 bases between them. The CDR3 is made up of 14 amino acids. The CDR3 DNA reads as TGTGCCAGCAGTTTGACCAGCGGCTCCCCTCGGCAGTACTTC. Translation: CASSLTSGSPRQYF.